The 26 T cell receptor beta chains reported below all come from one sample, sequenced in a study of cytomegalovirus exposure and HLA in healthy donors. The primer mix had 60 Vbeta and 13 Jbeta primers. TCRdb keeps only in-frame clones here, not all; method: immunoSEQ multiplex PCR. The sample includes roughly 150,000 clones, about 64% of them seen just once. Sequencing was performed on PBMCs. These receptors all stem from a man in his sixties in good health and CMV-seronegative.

CDR3 DNA sequence: TGTGCCAGCAGCTCCGACAGGGGTATGAACACTGAAGCTTTCTTT. Protein sequence: CASSSDRGMNTEAFF. The V and J genes are TRBV27 and TRBJ1-1; 8 positions match TRBD1. The CDR3 is made up of 15 amino acids. Germline lookup yields CDR1 MNHEY and CDR2 SMNVEV (reference sequence). J was trimmed by 0 bases and V by 6 bases; bases with no gene match: 6.

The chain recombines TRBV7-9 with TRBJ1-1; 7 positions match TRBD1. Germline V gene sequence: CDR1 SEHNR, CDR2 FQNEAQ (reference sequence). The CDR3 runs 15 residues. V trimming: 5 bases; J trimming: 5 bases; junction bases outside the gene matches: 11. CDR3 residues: CASSPLGGSRTEAFF. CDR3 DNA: TGTGCCAGCAGCCCCCTAGGGGGCTCGAGGACTGAAGCTTTCTTT. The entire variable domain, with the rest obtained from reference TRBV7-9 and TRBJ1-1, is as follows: DTGVSQNPRHKITKRGQNVTFRCDPISEHNRLYWYRQTLGQGPEFLTYFQNEAQLEKSRLLSDRFSAERPKGSFSTLEIQRTEQGDSAMYLCASSPLGGSRTEAFFGQGTRLTVV.

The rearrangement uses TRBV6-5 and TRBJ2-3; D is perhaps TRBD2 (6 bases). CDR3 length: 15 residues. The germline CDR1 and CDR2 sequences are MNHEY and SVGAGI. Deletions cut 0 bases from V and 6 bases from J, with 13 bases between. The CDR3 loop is CASSYSSTGADTQYF. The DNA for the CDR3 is TGTGCCAGCAGTTACTCTTCGACGGGAGCGGATACGCAGTATTTT.

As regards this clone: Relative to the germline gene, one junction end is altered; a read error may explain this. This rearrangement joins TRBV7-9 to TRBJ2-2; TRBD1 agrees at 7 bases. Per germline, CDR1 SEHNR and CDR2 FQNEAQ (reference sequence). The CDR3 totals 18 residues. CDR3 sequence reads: CSSSRNTGTEVNTGELFF. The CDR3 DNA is TGTTCCAGCAGCCGGAACACCGGGACAGAGGTGAACACCGGGGAGCTGTTTTTT. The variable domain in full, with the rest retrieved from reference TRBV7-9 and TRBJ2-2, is DTGVSQNPRHKITKRGQNVTFRCDPISEHNRLYWYRQTLGQGPEFLTYFQNEAQLEKSRLLSDRFSAERPKGSFSTLEIQRTEQGDSAMYLCSSSRNTGTEVNTGELFFGEGSRLTVL.

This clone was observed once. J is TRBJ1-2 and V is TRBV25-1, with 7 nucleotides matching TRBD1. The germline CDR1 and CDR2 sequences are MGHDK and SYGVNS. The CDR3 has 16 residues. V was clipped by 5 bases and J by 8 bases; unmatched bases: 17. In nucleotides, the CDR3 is TGTGCCAGCAGTCAATGGACCGGGGACAGATCGTTAGGCTACACCTTC. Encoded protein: CASSQWTGDRSLGYTF.

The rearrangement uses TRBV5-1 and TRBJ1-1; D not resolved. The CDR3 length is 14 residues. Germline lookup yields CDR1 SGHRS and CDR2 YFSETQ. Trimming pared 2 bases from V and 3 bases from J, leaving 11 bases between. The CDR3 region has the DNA TGCGCCAGCAGCTTCTTTGACGGAGACACTGAAGCTTTCTTT. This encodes CASSFFDGDTEAFF. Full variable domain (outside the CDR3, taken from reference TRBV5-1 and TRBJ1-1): KAGVTQTPRYLIKTRGQQVTLSCSPISGHRSVSWYQQTPGQGLQFLFEYFSETQRNKGNFPGRFSGRQFSNSRSEMNVSTLELGDSALYLCASSFFDGDTEAFFGQGTRLTVV.

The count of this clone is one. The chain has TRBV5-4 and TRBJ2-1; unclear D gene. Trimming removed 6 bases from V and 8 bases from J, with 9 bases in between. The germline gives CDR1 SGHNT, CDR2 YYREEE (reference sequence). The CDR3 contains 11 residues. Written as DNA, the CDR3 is TGTGCCAGCACGGGTCTCGATGAGCAGTTCTTC. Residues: CASTGLDEQFF.

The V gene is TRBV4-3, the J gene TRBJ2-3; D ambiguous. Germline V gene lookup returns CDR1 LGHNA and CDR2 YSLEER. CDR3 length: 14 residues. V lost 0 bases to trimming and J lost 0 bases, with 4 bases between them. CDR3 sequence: CASSQESSTDTQYF. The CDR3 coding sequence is TGCGCCAGCAGCCAAGAATCAAGCACAGATACGCAGTATTTT.

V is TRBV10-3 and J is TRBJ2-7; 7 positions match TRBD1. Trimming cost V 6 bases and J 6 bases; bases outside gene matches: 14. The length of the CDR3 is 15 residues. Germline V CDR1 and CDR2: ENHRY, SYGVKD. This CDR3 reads CAIRPQGSPTGEQYF. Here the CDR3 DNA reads TGTGCCATCAGACCACAGGGGTCCCCAACCGGCGAGCAGTACTTC.

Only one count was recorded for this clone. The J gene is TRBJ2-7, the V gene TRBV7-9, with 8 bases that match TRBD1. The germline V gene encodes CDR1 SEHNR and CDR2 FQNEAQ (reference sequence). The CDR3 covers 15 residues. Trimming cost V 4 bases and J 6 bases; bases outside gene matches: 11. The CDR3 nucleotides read TGTGCCAGCAGCTCAGGAACAGGGGGGCTTTCCGAGCAGTACTTC. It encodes CASSSGTGGLSEQYF.

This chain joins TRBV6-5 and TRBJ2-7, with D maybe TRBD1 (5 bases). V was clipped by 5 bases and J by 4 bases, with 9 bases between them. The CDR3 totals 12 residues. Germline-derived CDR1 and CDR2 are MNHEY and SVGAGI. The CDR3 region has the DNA TGTGCCAGCAGTACAGACAGATACGAGCAGTACTTC. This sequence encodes CASSTDRYEQYF.

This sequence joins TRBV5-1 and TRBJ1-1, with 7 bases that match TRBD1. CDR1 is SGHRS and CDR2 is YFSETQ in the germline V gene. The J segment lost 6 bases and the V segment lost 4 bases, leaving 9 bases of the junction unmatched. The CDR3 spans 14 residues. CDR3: CASSPDLGQPEAFF. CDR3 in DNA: TGCGCCAGCAGCCCAGACTTGGGACAGCCTGAAGCTTTCTTT.

CDR3 nucleotide sequence: TGTGCCAGCAGCATTATCGGGACAGAGACCTACGAGCAGTACTTC. Protein sequence: CASSIIGTETYEQYF. The chain employs TRBV7-2 and TRBJ2-7; 7 nucleotides agree with TRBD1. The germline CDR1 and CDR2 sequences are SGHTA and FQGNSA. V was pared by 5 bases and J by 2 bases, with 9 bases of the junction left unmatched. The CDR3 is 15 residues long.

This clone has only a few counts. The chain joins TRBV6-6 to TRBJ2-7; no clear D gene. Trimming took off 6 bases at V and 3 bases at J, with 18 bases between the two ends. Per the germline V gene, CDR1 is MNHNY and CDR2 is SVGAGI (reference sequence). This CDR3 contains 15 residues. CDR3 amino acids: CASSRLTQENYEQYF. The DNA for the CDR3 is TGTGCCAGCAGCCGCCTGACCCAGGAAAACTACGAGCAGTACTTC.

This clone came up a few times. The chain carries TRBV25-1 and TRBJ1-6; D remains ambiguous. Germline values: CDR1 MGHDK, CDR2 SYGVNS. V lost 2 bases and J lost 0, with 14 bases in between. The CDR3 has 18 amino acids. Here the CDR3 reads CASSEKRTRSSYNSPLHF. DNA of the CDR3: TGTGCCAGCAGTGAAAAGCGGACGCGGAGCTCCTATAATTCACCCCTCCACTTT.

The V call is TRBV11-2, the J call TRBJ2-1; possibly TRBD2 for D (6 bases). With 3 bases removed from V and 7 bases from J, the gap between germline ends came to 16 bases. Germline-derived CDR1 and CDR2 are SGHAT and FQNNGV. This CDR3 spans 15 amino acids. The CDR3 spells CASSFGTQGENEQFF. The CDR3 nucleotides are TGTGCCAGCAGCTTCGGGACTCAGGGTGAGAATGAGCAGTTCTTC.

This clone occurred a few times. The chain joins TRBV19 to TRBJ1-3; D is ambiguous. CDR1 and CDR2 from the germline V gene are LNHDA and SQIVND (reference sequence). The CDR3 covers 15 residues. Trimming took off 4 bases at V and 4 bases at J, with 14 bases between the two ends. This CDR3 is CASSKPGSGGNTIYF. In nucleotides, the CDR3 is TGTGCCAGTAGTAAGCCGGGATCGGGCGGAAACACCATATATTTT. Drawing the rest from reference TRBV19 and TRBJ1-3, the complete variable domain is DGGITQSPKYLFRKEGQNVTLSCEQNLNHDAMYWYRQDPGQGLRLIYYSQIVNDFQKGDIAEGYSVSREKKESFPLTVTSAQKNPTAFYLCASSKPGSGGNTIYFGEGSWLTVV.

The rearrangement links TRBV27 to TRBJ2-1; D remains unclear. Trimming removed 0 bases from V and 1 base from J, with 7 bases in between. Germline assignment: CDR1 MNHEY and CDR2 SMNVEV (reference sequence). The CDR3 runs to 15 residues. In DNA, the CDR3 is TGTGCCAGCAGTTTATCTCCAGTATCCTACAATGAGCAGTTCTTC. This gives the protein CASSLSPVSYNEQFF.

DNA of the CDR3: TGTGCCAGCAGAAGGGACTCGCCAGCCGGGGAGCTGTTTTTT. Its protein is CASRRDSPAGELFF. The chain uses TRBV7-3 and TRBJ2-2; D possibly corresponds to TRBD2 (6 bases). The CDR3 spans 14 residues. Germline loops: CDR1 SGHTA, CDR2 FQGTGA. V lost 6 bases to trimming and J lost 6 bases, with 14 bases between them.

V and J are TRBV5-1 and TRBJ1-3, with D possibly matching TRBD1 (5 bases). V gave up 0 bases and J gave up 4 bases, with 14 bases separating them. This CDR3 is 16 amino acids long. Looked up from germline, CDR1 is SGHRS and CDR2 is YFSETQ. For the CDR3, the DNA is TGCGCCAGCAGCTTGGAGGCCAGGGTAACAGGAAACACCATATATTTT. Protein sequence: CASSLEARVTGNTIYF.

This CDR3 reads CASSQEAAEAFF. The CDR3 coding sequence is TGTGCCAGCAGCCAAGAAGCGGCTGAAGCTTTCTTT. The rearrangement uses TRBV4-2 and TRBJ1-1; D remains unclear. The CDR3 runs to 12 residues. Trimming took 0 bases from V and 6 from J, leaving 5 bases between them. Germline values: CDR1 LGHNA, CDR2 YNFKEQ.

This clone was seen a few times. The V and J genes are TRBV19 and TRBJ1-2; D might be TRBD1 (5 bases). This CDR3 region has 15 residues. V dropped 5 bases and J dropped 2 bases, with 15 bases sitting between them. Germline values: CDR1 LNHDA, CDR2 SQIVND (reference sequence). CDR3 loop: CASSALGETNYGYTF. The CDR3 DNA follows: TGTGCCAGTAGTGCCCTAGGGGAAACGAACTATGGCTACACCTTC. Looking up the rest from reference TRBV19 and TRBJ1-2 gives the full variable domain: DGGITQSPKYLFRKEGQNVTLSCEQNLNHDAMYWYRQDPGQGLRLIYYSQIVNDFQKGDIAEGYSVSREKKESFPLTVTSAQKNPTAFYLCASSALGETNYGYTFGSGTRLTVV.

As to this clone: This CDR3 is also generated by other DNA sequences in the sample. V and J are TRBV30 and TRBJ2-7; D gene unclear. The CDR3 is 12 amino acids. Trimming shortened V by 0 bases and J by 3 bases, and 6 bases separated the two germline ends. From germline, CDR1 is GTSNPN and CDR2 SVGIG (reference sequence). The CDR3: CAWSVGGYEQYF. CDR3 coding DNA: TGTGCCTGGAGTGTAGGCGGCTACGAGCAGTACTTC.

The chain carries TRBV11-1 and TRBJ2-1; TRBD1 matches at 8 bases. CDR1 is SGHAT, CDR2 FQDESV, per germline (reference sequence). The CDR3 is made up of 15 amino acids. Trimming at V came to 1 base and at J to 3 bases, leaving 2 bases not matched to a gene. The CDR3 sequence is CASSLGTGNYNEQFF. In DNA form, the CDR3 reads TGTGCCAGCAGCTTAGGGACAGGGAACTACAATGAGCAGTTCTTC.

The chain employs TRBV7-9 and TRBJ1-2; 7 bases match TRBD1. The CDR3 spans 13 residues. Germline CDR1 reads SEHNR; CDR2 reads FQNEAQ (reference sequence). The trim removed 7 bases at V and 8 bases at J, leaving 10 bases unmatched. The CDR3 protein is CASTLAPGGGYTF. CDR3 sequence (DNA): TGTGCCAGCACCCTAGCCCCAGGGGGGGGCTACACCTTC.

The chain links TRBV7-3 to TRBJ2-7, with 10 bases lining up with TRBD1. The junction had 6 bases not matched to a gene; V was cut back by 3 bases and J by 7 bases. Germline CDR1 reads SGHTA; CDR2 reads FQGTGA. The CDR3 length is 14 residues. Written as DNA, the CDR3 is TGTGCCAGCAGCTTGGAGACAGGGGGCGGGGAGCAGTACTTC. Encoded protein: CASSLETGGGEQYF.